The 17 T cell receptor beta chains below all came from one sample that was sequenced in a study of Ad26.COV2.S vaccination and SARS-CoV-2 variants. As to treatment: roughly 20 received Ad26.COV2.S at low or high dose, single or two shots; about 5 received placebo; per-sample allocation not given. Sampling took place 63 days after the first vaccine or placebo injection. This table comes from immunoSEQ multiplex PCR, and its TCRdb copy is limited to in-frame clones, with some not included. Among roughly 450,000 clones listed, 75% to 95% were seen once. Sequencing used peripheral blood, obtained in a trial of Ad26.COV2.S vaccine versus placebo. Receptor source: a person between 18 and 65 years old who received the Ad26.COV2.S COVID-19 vaccine or a placebo.

The chain couples TRBV6-5 to TRBJ1-2; D uncertain. Germline loops: CDR1 MNHEY, CDR2 SVGAGI. Trimming removed 5 bases from V and 3 bases from J, with 10 bases in between. This CDR3 has 13 amino acids. The CDR3 DNA follows: TGTGCCAGCAGTAGAGGGAGAGACTATGGCTACACCTTC. It translates to CASSRGRDYGYTF.

The V gene is TRBV9, the J gene TRBJ2-5; D may be TRBD1 or TRBD2 (5 bases each). The CDR3 loop spans 13 amino acids. Germline CDR1 is SGDLS and CDR2 is YYNGEE. V lost 0 bases and J lost 7, with 10 bases in between. CDR3 sequence: CASSVEGTGTQYF. The CDR3 DNA reads as TGTGCCAGCAGCGTAGAGGGGACGGGGACCCAGTACTTC.

This clone was observed many times. The chain joins TRBV29-1 to TRBJ1-1, with a possible D match to TRBD1 (5 bases). Per the germline V gene, CDR1 is SQVTM and CDR2 is ANQGSEA. V lost 2 bases to trimming and J lost 1 base, with 5 bases between them. The length of the CDR3 is 12 residues. The DNA of the CDR3 is TGCAGCGTTGAACAGGGGAACACTGAAGCTTTCTTT. As protein: CSVEQGNTEAFF.

The genes are TRBV4-1 and TRBJ1-3, with 8 bases matching TRBD1. V lost 1 base to trimming and J lost 2 bases; unmatched junction nucleotides: 13. The CDR3 is 19 amino acids. Germline V CDR1 and CDR2: MGHRA, YSYEKL. The CDR3 nucleotides are TGCGCCAGCAGCCAAGGCCTTTCATCCCCAGGGGGCACTGGAAACACCATATATTTT. This gives the protein CASSQGLSSPGGTGNTIYF.

This clone was detected only once. V is TRBV4-1 and J is TRBJ2-2, with D uncertain. CDR3 length: 13 residues. Germline CDR1 MGHRA, CDR2 YSYEKL. The V gene lost 2 bases and the J gene lost 1 base, with 2 bases spanning the gap. The CDR3 DNA follows: TGCGCCAGCAGCCAAAAGAACACCGGGGAGCTGTTTTTT. Translating gives CASSQKNTGELFF.

This chain connects TRBV19 to TRBJ2-7; D unclear. From germline, CDR1 is LNHDA and CDR2 SQIVND (reference sequence). The CDR3 consists of 15 residues. Trimming removed 1 base at V and 2 bases at J, with 12 bases between. The CDR3 bases are TGTGCCAGTAGTATAGGGTCGGGCCACACCTACGAGCAGTACTTC. It is translated as CASSIGSGHTYEQYF.

This clone has a single count. This chain joins TRBV2 and TRBJ1-6, with TRBD1 as a possible D gene (6 bases). The CDR3 has 14 residues. Per germline, CDR1 SNHLY and CDR2 FYNNEI. The ends were cut back, 6 bases at V and 7 bases at J, with 13 bases in the middle. The CDR3 bases are TGTGCCAGCAGGATGGACAGCCAAAATTCACCCCTCCACTTT. Amino acid sequence: CASRMDSQNSPLHF.

This chain connects TRBV5-1 to TRBJ2-5; 13 bases agree with TRBD2. Germline V gene lookup returns CDR1 SGHRS and CDR2 YFSETQ. The CDR3 runs 16 residues. Trimming took 4 bases from V and 5 from J; bases not matched to a gene: 8. CDR3 sequence: CASSTGLAGERETQYF. CDR3 bases: TGCGCCAGCAGCACCGGACTAGCGGGAGAGCGGGAGACCCAGTACTTC.

The rearrangement links TRBV3-1 (or the pseudogene TRBV3-2) to TRBJ2-7, with TRBD2 matching 7 bases. The CDR3 is made up of 16 amino acids. Trimming took 1 base from V and 2 from J; bases not matched to a gene: 8. Germline loops: CDR1 LGHDT, CDR2 YNNKEL (reference sequence). The CDR3 spells CASSQGVGGTAYEQYF. CDR3 DNA sequence: TGTGCCAGCAGCCAAGGAGTGGGAGGGACCGCCTACGAGCAGTACTTC.

This chain connects TRBV4-2 to TRBJ2-4; D uncertain. Germline V CDR1 and CDR2: LGHNA, YNFKEQ. Trimming took off 0 bases at V and 6 bases at J, with 9 bases between the two ends. The CDR3 sequence is 14 residues long. The CDR3 loop reads CASSQDFGTNIQYF. In DNA form, the CDR3 reads TGTGCCAGCAGCCAAGATTTCGGCACAAACATTCAGTACTTC.

The chain recombines TRBV9 with TRBJ2-3, with a tentative D call TRBD1 (6 bases). V dropped 3 bases and J dropped 0 bases, with 11 bases sitting between them. The CDR3 consists of 15 residues. Per germline, CDR1 SGDLS and CDR2 YYNGEE. The CDR3, as DNA: TGTGCCAGCAGCGCAAGGACAGTAAGCACAGATACGCAGTATTTT. Its translation: CASSARTVSTDTQYF.

The gene calls are TRBV28 and TRBJ1-6, with D unresolved. The CDR3 is 12 amino acids. The V gene lost 3 bases and the J gene lost 8 bases, with 5 bases spanning the gap. Germline values: CDR1 MDHEN, CDR2 SYDVKM. The CDR3 loop is CASSLPHSPLHF. CDR3 bases: TGTGCCAGCAGTTTGCCCCATTCACCCCTCCACTTT.

This clone turned up a few times. J is TRBJ2-2 and V is TRBV10-3; TRBD2 agrees at 15 bases. Germline CDR1 is ENHRY and CDR2 is SYGVKD. The CDR3 extends over 16 amino acids. J was trimmed by 5 bases and V by 6 bases; bases with no gene match: 4. Here the CDR3 DNA reads TGTGCCATCAGCGCGGGACTAGCGGGAGGAACCGGGGAGCTGTTTTTT. It is translated as CAISAGLAGGTGELFF.

The V call is TRBV27, the J call TRBJ1-1, with TRBD1 as a possible D gene (5 bases). Trimming pared 7 bases from V and 5 bases from J, leaving 14 bases between. CDR3 length equals 13 residues. The V gene's germline CDR1 is MNHEY and CDR2 SMNVEV (reference sequence). This CDR3 reads CASIPSGGTEAFF. DNA for the CDR3: TGTGCCAGCATCCCATCTGGGGGGACTGAAGCTTTCTTT.

To note about this clone: The sample contains more than one DNA sequence encoding this CDR3. This chain uses TRBV9 with TRBJ2-1; 7 nucleotides line up with TRBD1. Germline lookup yields CDR1 SGDLS and CDR2 YYNGEE. V lost 0 bases, J lost 1 base, and 1 base stayed unmatched. The CDR3 is 15 residues long. CDR3 residues: CASSVAGGSYNEQFF. CDR3 nucleotide sequence: TGTGCCAGCAGCGTAGCAGGGGGTTCCTACAATGAGCAGTTCTTC.

This chain uses TRBV7-9 with TRBJ2-7, with 7 bases that match TRBD1. V lost 5 bases and J lost 9; bases outside the gene matches: 10. This CDR3 is 13 amino acids long. Germline CDR1 and CDR2: SEHNR and FQNEAQ (reference sequence). CDR3 residues: CASSLTRGFGQYF. CDR3 sequence (DNA): TGTGCCAGCAGCCTCACCAGGGGGTTTGGGCAGTACTTC.

This clone appeared once. The chain recombines TRBV15 with TRBJ1-5; 10 nucleotides align to TRBD1. This CDR3 comprises 16 residues. The V gene end was trimmed by 3 bases and the J gene end by 4 bases; junction bases not matched to a gene: 6. Per the germline V gene, CDR1 is LNHNV and CDR2 is YYDKDF (reference sequence). CDR3 region: CATSRAPGQGNQPQHF. CDR3 nucleotide sequence: TGTGCCACCAGCAGGGCGCCGGGACAGGGGAATCAGCCCCAGCATTTT.